The 15 T cell receptor beta chains given below trace back to one sample, sequenced in a study of blood T cell repertoires in COVID-19. Clones were read by immunoSEQ multiplex PCR, and TCRdb kept only the in-frame ones, dropping some. The sample shows around 99,000 clones, almost 85% of them seen only once. The material sequenced was peripheral blood. The source is a human donor in a cohort sampled during active COVID-19.

The chain combines TRBV27 with TRBJ2-7, with 11 bases identical to TRBD2. The CDR3 contains 17 residues. Germline CDR1 MNHEY, CDR2 SMNVEV (reference sequence). The V segment lost 6 bases and the J segment 2 bases; nucleotides outside the gene matches: 12. CDR3 DNA sequence: TGTGCCAGCAGATCTAGCGGGAGGCGTTTCCTTCCCTACGAGCAGTACGTC. Protein product: CASRSSGRRFLPYEQYV.

This clone was counted a single time. The chain uses TRBV7-3 and TRBJ2-5, with 7 bases aligning to TRBD2. V lost 5 bases to trimming and J lost 7 bases; unmatched junction nucleotides: 7. This CDR3 has 13 residues. CDR1 and CDR2 (germline): SGHTA, FQGTGA. The CDR3 here is CASSPSGAGTQYF. CDR3 nucleotide sequence: TGTGCCAGCAGCCCCAGCGGGGCGGGGACCCAGTACTTC.

The chain employs TRBV5-1 and TRBJ2-3; D is possibly TRBD2 (5 bases). The CDR3 has 17 amino acids. Germline V gives CDR1 SGHRS, CDR2 YFSETQ. V was trimmed by 2 bases and J by 0 bases, leaving 16 bases between them. CDR3 in DNA: TGCGCCAGCAGCTTCTCCCCGGGATCAGCTAGCACAGATACGCAGTATTTT. Encoded protein: CASSFSPGSASTDTQYF.

This chain connects TRBV25-1 to TRBJ1-3; the D gene is possibly TRBD1 (5 bases). This CDR3 region has 14 residues. Germline CDR1 is MGHDK and CDR2 is SYGVNS. The V end lost 4 bases, the J end lost 0 bases, and 7 bases lay between the germline ends. The DNA for the CDR3 is TGTGCCAGCAGTGGACAGCTCTCTGGAAACACCATATATTTT. As protein: CASSGQLSGNTIYF.

CDR3 amino acids: CASSVGTGATNTGELFF. In DNA form, the CDR3 reads TGCGCCAGCAGCGTGGGGACAGGGGCCACGAACACCGGGGAGCTGTTTTTT. The chain combines TRBV5-1 with TRBJ2-2; 10 nucleotides agree with TRBD1. Losses at the gene ends were 4 bases for V and 0 bases for J; bases not matched to a gene: 6. The CDR3 is made up of 17 amino acids. Germline V gene data show CDR1 as SGHRS and CDR2 as YFSETQ.

This clone was observed at least ten times. The gene calls are TRBV6-2 or TRBV6-3 and TRBJ2-1, with D perhaps matching TRBD2 (6 bases). The CDR3 totals 14 residues. V lost 2 bases, J lost 2 bases, and 7 bases lay in between. CDR1 and CDR2 (germline): MNHEY, SVGEGT. CDR3 sequence: CASSYAGTYNEQFF. The CDR3 DNA reads as TGTGCCAGCAGTTACGCGGGAACCTACAATGAGCAGTTCTTC.

The rearrangement uses TRBV7-8 and TRBJ2-3; TRBD2 is a possible D gene (5 bases). V lost 5 bases, J lost 5 bases, and 14 bases lay in between. This CDR3 has 14 amino acids. Germline V CDR1 and CDR2: SGHVS, FQNEAQ. This chain's CDR3 is CASSRRGSRDTQYF. CDR3 nucleotide sequence: TGTGCCAGCAGCCGCCGGGGTAGTAGAGATACGCAGTATTTT. Filled out from reference TRBV7-8 and TRBJ2-3, the complete variable domain reads GAGVSQSPRYKVAKRGQDVALRCDPISGHVSLFWYQQALGQGPEFLTYFQNEAQLDKSGLPSDRFFAERPEGSVSTLKIQRTQQEDSAVYLCASSRRGSRDTQYFGPGTRLTVL.

The chain is built from TRBV9 and TRBJ2-1; D perhaps matches TRBD2 (5 bases). The ends were cut back, 0 bases at V and 8 bases at J, with 12 bases in the middle. In germline, CDR1 is SGDLS, CDR2 YYNGEE. CDR3 length: 14 residues. CDR3 bases: TGTGCCAGCAGCGTAGAGTGGGAGTCGTATGAGCAGTTCTTC. This sequence encodes CASSVEWESYEQFF.

In regard to this clone: Additional DNA sequences in this sample encode the identical CDR3. CDR3 in amino acids: CASSPDRGYGYTF. For the CDR3, the DNA is TGTGCCAGCAGCCCGGACAGGGGGTATGGCTACACCTTC. The chain has TRBV7-2 and TRBJ1-2; 10 bases match TRBD1. With 5 bases clipped from V and 5 bases from J, the junction kept 2 bases outside the gene matches. The CDR3 has 13 residues. Germline V gene data show CDR1 as SGHTA and CDR2 as FQGNSA.

This clone was found a few times. The gene calls are TRBV25-1 and TRBJ2-3; D is undetermined. CDR1 is MGHDK and CDR2 is SYGVNS in the germline V gene. V lost 0 bases and J 4 bases, leaving 8 bases between the germline ends. The CDR3 is 14 residues long. The CDR3 nucleotides read TGTGCCAGCAGTGAATACGGTTTGTCAGATACGCAGTATTTT. Translating it yields CASSEYGLSDTQYF.

Notes on this clone: Other DNA sequences of this sample code for an identical CDR3. The chain has TRBV2 and TRBJ2-3, with 14 bases aligning to TRBD2. The CDR3 has 16 residues. Germline CDR1 and CDR2: SNHLY and FYNNEI. V shed 4 bases, J shed 3 bases, and the junction held 3 bases outside the gene matches. CDR3 loop: CASSAGLAGGTDTQYF. CDR3 coding DNA: TGTGCCAGCAGTGCCGGACTAGCGGGAGGAACAGATACGCAGTATTTT.

The V and J genes are TRBV15 and TRBJ2-1; TRBD2 matches 11 bases. The CDR3 has 15 amino acids. J gave up 5 bases and V 1 base, and 1 base lay outside the gene matches. Germline values: CDR1 LNHNV, CDR2 YYDKDF (reference sequence). CDR3 protein: CATSRGLAGHNEQFF. Written as DNA, the CDR3 is TGTGCCACCAGCAGAGGACTAGCGGGGCACAATGAGCAGTTCTTC.

The CDR3 DNA is TGTGCCAGCAGCTTGTGGGGGGATTCACCCCTCCACTTT. This sequence encodes CASSLWGDSPLHF. The gene calls are TRBV7-3 and TRBJ1-6, with D perhaps TRBD1 (5 bases). Germline loops: CDR1 SGHTA, CDR2 FQGTGA. V was clipped by 3 bases and J by 8 bases, with 8 bases between them. CDR3 length equals 13 residues.

V gene TRBV15 combines with J gene TRBJ1-4; no clear D gene. Trimming removed 0 bases at V and 7 bases at J, with 9 bases between. The CDR3 spans 14 residues. CDR1 and CDR2 from the germline V gene are LNHNV and YYDKDF (reference sequence). DNA of the CDR3: TGTGCCACCAGCAGAGATCGCAGTGGTGAAAAACTGTTTTTT. Its translation: CATSRDRSGEKLFF.

The genes are TRBV9 and TRBJ2-2, with 10 nucleotides matching TRBD2. V dropped 0 bases and J dropped 6; count of bases not matched to a gene: 14. Germline V lookup: CDR1 SGDLS, CDR2 YYNGEE. The CDR3 spans 19 residues. Here the CDR3 DNA reads TGTGCCAGCAGCGTAGAATCCTTCGTCGCAGCGGGAGGGCCCGGGGAGCTGTTTTTT. Its translation is CASSVESFVAAGGPGELFF.